These 3 T cell receptor beta chains share one sample of origin, sequenced in a study of cytomegalovirus exposure and HLA in healthy donors. Researchers ran the PCR with 60 Vbeta and 13 Jbeta primers. Assay: immunoSEQ multiplex PCR; the TCRdb copy retains only in-frame clones and omits some. The table shows 130,000 to 150,000 clones, with nearly 85% occurring only once. Sequenced material: PBMCs. These receptor sequences come from a male donor in good health and CMV-seronegative.

The chain employs TRBV28 and TRBJ1-4, with a possible D match to TRBD1 (5 bases). V lost 7 bases to trimming and J lost 10 bases, with 13 bases between them. The CDR3 totals 12 residues. The germline CDR1 and CDR2 sequences are MDHEN and SYDVKM. The chain's CDR3 is CASTSTDRKLFF. The DNA of the CDR3 is TGTGCCAGCACCTCGACAGACCGAAAACTGTTTTTT.

On this clone itself: Germline and junction disagree at one end, which may indicate a read error. This chain connects TRBV7-9 to TRBJ1-1; D is possibly TRBD1 (6 bases). This CDR3 region has 12 residues. CDR1 is SEHNR, CDR2 FQNEAQ, per germline (reference sequence). CDR3 sequence reads: CSSSLEAGECFF. Written as DNA, the CDR3 is TGTTCCAGCAGCTTAGAGGCAGGGGAATGTTTCTTT.

This clone was observed a handful of times. The chain uses TRBV5-4 and TRBJ2-2; D uncertain. Germline CDR1 SGHNT, CDR2 YYREEE (reference sequence). Trimming took 4 bases from V and 0 from J, leaving 7 bases between them. The CDR3 is made up of 14 amino acids. The CDR3 reads CASSARTNTGELFF. Written as DNA, the CDR3 is TGTGCCAGCAGCGCCAGGACGAACACCGGGGAGCTGTTTTTT.